These T cell receptor beta chains were read from a single sample in a study of graft-versus-host responses after intestinal transplantation. No antigen has been assigned to these receptors. The protocol was immunoSEQ multiplex PCR, while the TCRdb copy is restricted to in-frame clones and leaves out a portion. The data contain more than 70,000 clones, roughly 90% of them singletons. The sample consisted of unstimulated CD4+ T cells sorted from spleen or lymph node cells, taken before intestinal transplant. The receptors come from a human donor who received an intestinal transplant. Both conserved end residues are part of each CDR3.

v_gene	len	CDR3aa
TRBV5-1	12	CASSLDRVGYTF
TRBV7-3	15	CASSLMAGPYNEQFF
TRBV29-1	14	CSVSGYSGANVLTF
TRBV5-1	15	CASSPDRVIGYGYTF
TRBV4-1	17	CASSQEDPVRSSGIQYF
TRBV5-4	14	CASSLAGRGTEAFF
TRBV6-5	14	CASSYVGTGSGHTF
TRBV4-1	15	CASSPGTSRNYGYTF
TRBV29-1	11	CSVVEGRGYTF
TRBV19	15	CASSISGSKTGELFF
TRBV6-5	14	CASSYSDRARGYTF
TRBV27	12	CASSLSGTVYTF
TRBV7-2	14	CANIAGYRAGELFF
TRBV7-9	14	CASSLTGGFGELFF
TRBV9	14	CASSPGGWQETQYF
TRBV5-1	14	CASTMGGGPHEAFF
TRBV23-1	17	CASSQSRQGDIYYGYTF
TRBV7-9	11	CASSAPRGAFF
TRBV7-3	16	CASSLSGSSSYNEQFF
TRBV13	14	CASRRTGANTEAFF
TRBV28	15	CASSPASGGYNEQFF
TRBV19	14	CASSIRVGTYEQYF
TRBV27	15	CASSSAGRPWEKLFF
TRBV6-5	13	CASSNPQAWGYTF
TRBV5-4	14	CASSPGTANTEAFF
TRBV7-9	14	CASSLGGPNQPQHF
TRBV4-2	19	CASSQEDPRTSGVLYEQYF
TRBV27	15	CASSLSAGDADTQYF
TRBV2	14	CASTPVRGKYEQYF
TRBV27	18	CASSLSPPGGAHTDTQYF
TRBV4-1	19	CASSQGLGQSGSYNSPLHF
TRBV29-1	14	CSAGQVRETDTQYF
TRBV30	11	CAWRRVISYTF
TRBV9	14	CASTRGTGDTEAFF
TRBV5-1	14	CASSFGGQRETQYF
TRBV19	13	CASSIGRDYEQYF
TRBV6-5	13	CASRRTGNTEAFF
TRBV10-2	15	CASSNLSSSYNEQFF
TRBV5-6	15	CASSLVGSGSDTQYF
TRBV27	16	CASRGGSGTGNSPLHF
TRBV11-2	15	CASSARQGLTGELFF
TRBV6-7	15	CASSPGGPSNSPLHF
TRBV19	14	CASSSRGRQETQYF
TRBV13	15	CASSYGLGVLYEQYF